This is a list of T cell receptor beta chains from one sample in a study of vaccination effects on CD4 cells after COVID-19. Their recognized antigens are unknown. Generated by immunoSEQ multiplex PCR, the TCRdb table keeps only in-frame clones and is missing some. The sample yields roughly 41,000 clones, roughly 76% seen once. The sequenced sample was CD4+ T cells from PBMCs cultured with HCoV-OC43 spike peptides, obtained before COVID-19 vaccination. All receptors derive from a human donor who received a COVID-19 vaccine. CDR3s include the opening cysteine and the closing phenylalanine or tryptophan. The order of the fields is D gene, clone size, V gene, J gene, CDR3 protein, CDR3 DNA. A D gene is named only where the DNA matches it firmly. The listing skips clone size in some rows; elsewhere it reads once, few, many or a size class.

d_call: NA; clone_size: few; v_call: TRBV3-1/TRBV3-2; j_call: TRBJ1-4; cdr3_aa: CASSHAQRKLFF; cdr3_nt: TGTGCCAGCAGCCATGCCCAGAGAAAACTGTTTTTT
d_call: TRBD2; clone_size: NA; v_call: TRBV5-1; j_call: TRBJ2-5; cdr3_aa: CASRPGTSERGTQYF; cdr3_nt: TGCGCCAGCAGGCCCGGGACTAGCGAGAGGGGGACCCAGTACTTC
d_call: NA; clone_size: NA; v_call: TRBV19; j_call: TRBJ1-3; cdr3_aa: CASTMIGGNTIYF; cdr3_nt: TGTGCCAGTACCATGATTGGTGGAAACACCATATATTTT
d_call: NA; clone_size: few; v_call: TRBV6-4; j_call: TRBJ2-2; cdr3_aa: CASSTANTGELFF; cdr3_nt: TGTGCCAGCAGTACCGCGAACACCGGGGAGCTGTTTTTT
d_call: TRBD1; clone_size: once; v_call: TRBV5-1; j_call: TRBJ2-7; cdr3_aa: CASSWGQGGLYEQYF; cdr3_nt: TGCGCCAGCAGCTGGGGACAGGGGGGTCTTTACGAGCAGTACTTC
d_call: TRBD1; clone_size: NA; v_call: TRBV3-1/TRBV3-2; j_call: TRBJ1-1; cdr3_aa: CASSLTRTGKMNTEAFF; cdr3_nt: TGTGCCAGCAGCCTCACCCGGACAGGGAAGATGAACACTGAAGCTTTCTTT
d_call: TRBD1; clone_size: NA; v_call: TRBV5-5; j_call: TRBJ1-2; cdr3_aa: CASSMGQGDYGYTF; cdr3_nt: TGTGCCAGCTCTATGGGGCAGGGGGACTATGGCTACACCTTC
d_call: NA; clone_size: NA; v_call: TRBV25-1; j_call: TRBJ2-5; cdr3_aa: CASSTGITQYF; cdr3_nt: TGTGCCAGCAGTACAGGGATTACCCAGTACTTC
d_call: TRBD1; clone_size: once; v_call: TRBV29-1; j_call: TRBJ1-2; cdr3_aa: CSVDSTGTGRENTF; cdr3_nt: TGCAGCGTTGATTCCACCGGGACAGGGCGAGAAAACACCTTC
d_call: TRBD1; clone_size: NA; v_call: TRBV30; j_call: TRBJ2-1; cdr3_aa: CAWSQNRGREQFF; cdr3_nt: TGTGCCTGGAGCCAAAACAGGGGGCGGGAGCAGTTCTTC
d_call: TRBD1; clone_size: NA; v_call: TRBV7-6; j_call: TRBJ2-5; cdr3_aa: CASSLGTGGETQYF; cdr3_nt: TGTGCCAGCAGCTTAGGGACAGGGGGAGAGACCCAGTACTTC
d_call: NA; clone_size: NA; v_call: TRBV20-1; j_call: TRBJ1-4; cdr3_aa: CSASSGGTDNEKLFF; cdr3_nt: TGCAGTGCTAGTTCTGGAGGGACGGATAATGAAAAACTGTTTTTT
d_call: TRBD2; clone_size: NA; v_call: TRBV28; j_call: TRBJ2-2; cdr3_aa: CASSLGGWGLAETGELFF; cdr3_nt: TGTGCCAGCAGTTTAGGGGGATGGGGACTAGCGGAAACCGGGGAGCTGTTTTTT
d_call: NA; clone_size: once; v_call: TRBV7-9; j_call: TRBJ1-2; cdr3_aa: CASSYQDSRTNYGYTF; cdr3_nt: TGTGCCAGCAGCTATCAGGACAGTCGGACTAACTATGGCTACACCTTC
d_call: NA; clone_size: NA; v_call: TRBV11-2; j_call: TRBJ2-3; cdr3_aa: CASSFWRTDTQYF; cdr3_nt: TGTGCCAGCAGCTTCTGGCGCACAGATACGCAGTATTTT
d_call: NA; clone_size: NA; v_call: TRBV9; j_call: TRBJ1-2; cdr3_aa: CASSGTGTNYGYTF; cdr3_nt: TGTGCCAGCAGCGGCACAGGGACTAACTATGGCTACACCTTC
d_call: TRBD2; clone_size: few; v_call: TRBV30; j_call: TRBJ2-7; cdr3_aa: CAWSPSGKSYEQYF; cdr3_nt: TGTGCCTGGAGCCCTAGCGGGAAGTCCTACGAGCAGTACTTC
d_call: TRBD1; clone_size: few; v_call: TRBV5-1; j_call: TRBJ1-2; cdr3_aa: CASRQGTYGYTF; cdr3_nt: TGCGCCAGCCGACAGGGGACCTATGGCTACACCTTC
d_call: NA; clone_size: once; v_call: TRBV28; j_call: TRBJ1-6; cdr3_aa: CASSLSSYAGSYNSPLHF; cdr3_nt: TGTGCCAGCAGTCTAAGTTCGTACGCGGGGTCCTATAATTCACCCCTCCACTTT
d_call: NA; clone_size: NA; v_call: TRBV3-1/TRBV3-2; j_call: TRBJ2-7; cdr3_aa: CASSQIPGSSYEQYF; cdr3_nt: TGTGCCAGCAGCCAAATCCCGGGAAGCTCCTACGAGCAGTACTTC
d_call: NA; clone_size: NA; v_call: TRBV28; j_call: TRBJ1-6; cdr3_aa: CASSPSPSPLHF; cdr3_nt: TGTGCCAGCAGTCCTTCCCCGTCACCCCTCCACTTT
d_call: NA; clone_size: medium-sized; v_call: TRBV6-5; j_call: TRBJ2-5; cdr3_aa: CASSTHLGLQETQYF; cdr3_nt: TGTGCCAGCAGTACCCACTTGGGCCTCCAAGAGACCCAGTACTTC
d_call: TRBD2; clone_size: NA; v_call: TRBV4-2; j_call: TRBJ2-3; cdr3_aa: CASSQDLLAGVGTDTQYF; cdr3_nt: TGTGCCAGCAGCCAAGATCTCCTAGCGGGAGTGGGCACAGATACGCAGTATTTT
d_call: NA; clone_size: few; v_call: TRBV7-9; j_call: TRBJ1-2; cdr3_aa: CASSLRSGYTF; cdr3_nt: TGTGCCAGCAGCTTAAGAAGTGGCTACACCTTC
d_call: TRBD2; clone_size: few; v_call: TRBV3-1/TRBV3-2; j_call: TRBJ2-1; cdr3_aa: CASSQGSPLAGGGNEQFF; cdr3_nt: TGTGCCAGCAGCCAAGGATCTCCTCTAGCGGGAGGAGGCAATGAGCAGTTCTTC
d_call: TRBD1; clone_size: once; v_call: TRBV5-6; j_call: TRBJ1-4; cdr3_aa: CASSGGGQSNEKLFF; cdr3_nt: TGTGCCAGCAGCGGAGGGGGACAGAGTAATGAAAAACTGTTTTTT
d_call: NA; clone_size: once; v_call: TRBV5-1; j_call: TRBJ1-1; cdr3_aa: CASSVQGRVTEAFF; cdr3_nt: TGCGCCAGCAGCGTACAGGGTCGGGTCACTGAAGCTTTCTTT
d_call: NA; clone_size: NA; v_call: TRBV3-1/TRBV3-2; j_call: TRBJ1-4; cdr3_aa: CASSQDIGRNEKLFF; cdr3_nt: TGTGCCAGCAGCCAAGATATAGGGAGAAATGAAAAACTGTTTTTT
d_call: TRBD1; clone_size: NA; v_call: TRBV2; j_call: TRBJ2-2; cdr3_aa: CASNPRDRGTGELFF; cdr3_nt: TGTGCCAGCAACCCCCGGGACAGGGGGACCGGGGAGCTGTTTTTT
d_call: NA; clone_size: few; v_call: TRBV2; j_call: TRBJ1-3; cdr3_aa: CASMGRGNAGNTIYF; cdr3_nt: TGTGCCAGCATGGGCAGGGGTAATGCTGGAAACACCATATATTTT
d_call: TRBD1; clone_size: NA; v_call: TRBV5-4; j_call: TRBJ1-3; cdr3_aa: CASSSQGAQMENTIYF; cdr3_nt: TGTGCCAGCAGTTCACAGGGGGCGCAAATGGAAAACACCATATATTTT
d_call: NA; clone_size: NA; v_call: TRBV28; j_call: TRBJ1-1; cdr3_aa: CASSFRRGIMNTEAFF; cdr3_nt: TGTGCCAGCAGTTTCAGGCGGGGTATTATGAACACTGAAGCTTTCTTT
d_call: TRBD2; clone_size: NA; v_call: TRBV29-1; j_call: TRBJ2-7; cdr3_aa: CSVDGGSYEQYF; cdr3_nt: TGCAGCGTTGACGGGGGGTCCTACGAGCAGTACTTC
d_call: NA; clone_size: few; v_call: TRBV4-1; j_call: TRBJ2-7; cdr3_aa: CASSQETGASYEQYF; cdr3_nt: TGCGCCAGCAGCCAAGAGACGGGAGCGTCCTACGAGCAGTACTTC
d_call: NA; clone_size: NA; v_call: TRBV18; j_call: TRBJ1-2; cdr3_aa: CASSSRPSEFGYTF; cdr3_nt: TGTGCCAGCTCCTCCAGGCCGTCCGAGTTTGGCTACACCTTC
d_call: NA; clone_size: few; v_call: TRBV6-5; j_call: TRBJ2-3; cdr3_aa: CASSSRRTDTQYF; cdr3_nt: TGTGCCAGCAGTTCCCGTCGCACAGATACGCAGTATTTT
d_call: NA; clone_size: once; v_call: TRBV27; j_call: TRBJ2-2; cdr3_aa: CASRLGWAYTGELFF; cdr3_nt: TGTGCCAGCAGACTAGGGTGGGCATACACCGGGGAGCTGTTTTTT
d_call: NA; clone_size: NA; v_call: TRBV29-1; j_call: TRBJ1-2; cdr3_aa: CSAQGSLESNYGYTF; cdr3_nt: TGCAGCGCCCAAGGCAGCCTGGAATCCAACTATGGCTACACCTTC
d_call: TRBD1; clone_size: NA; v_call: TRBV10-3; j_call: TRBJ2-7; cdr3_aa: CAISDPPTGMSEQYF; cdr3_nt: TGTGCCATCAGTGACCCTCCGACAGGGATGAGCGAGCAGTACTTC
d_call: NA; clone_size: NA; v_call: TRBV19; j_call: TRBJ1-6; cdr3_aa: CASSSLSGQNSPLHF; cdr3_nt: TGTGCCAGTAGTTCCCTCTCGGGACAAAACTCACCCCTCCACTTT
d_call: TRBD2; clone_size: NA; v_call: TRBV6-2/TRBV6-3; j_call: TRBJ2-7; cdr3_aa: CASSFLLAGGHSYEQYF; cdr3_nt: TGTGCCAGCAGTTTTCTTCTAGCGGGGGGCCATTCCTACGAGCAGTACTTC
d_call: NA; clone_size: NA; v_call: TRBV6-1; j_call: TRBJ1-2; cdr3_aa: CASSDATGSGYTF; cdr3_nt: TGTGCCAGCAGTGACGCGACAGGATCCGGCTACACCTTC
d_call: NA; clone_size: NA; v_call: TRBV28; j_call: TRBJ1-5; cdr3_aa: CASGNQPQHF; cdr3_nt: TGTGCCAGTGGCAATCAGCCCCAGCATTTT
d_call: NA; clone_size: medium-sized; v_call: TRBV2; j_call: TRBJ1-3; cdr3_aa: CASLPIITGNTIYF; cdr3_nt: TGTGCCAGCCTTCCCATAATCACTGGAAACACCATATATTTT
d_call: NA; clone_size: NA; v_call: TRBV18; j_call: TRBJ1-3; cdr3_aa: CASTPTLSGNTIYF; cdr3_nt: TGTGCCAGCACCCCAACCCTCTCTGGAAACACCATATATTTT
d_call: NA; clone_size: NA; v_call: TRBV5-5; j_call: TRBJ1-1; cdr3_aa: CASSLGGLGNTEAFF; cdr3_nt: TGTGCCAGCAGCTTGGGGGGGTTGGGGAACACTGAAGCTTTCTTT
d_call: NA; clone_size: NA; v_call: TRBV10-3; j_call: TRBJ1-6; cdr3_aa: CAISESNNNSPLHF; cdr3_nt: TGTGCCATCAGTGAGTCGAACAATAATTCACCCCTCCACTTT
d_call: NA; clone_size: few; v_call: TRBV7-2; j_call: TRBJ1-6; cdr3_aa: CASSHPDIYNSPLHF; cdr3_nt: TGTGCCAGCAGCCACCCAGACATCTATAATTCACCCCTCCACTTT